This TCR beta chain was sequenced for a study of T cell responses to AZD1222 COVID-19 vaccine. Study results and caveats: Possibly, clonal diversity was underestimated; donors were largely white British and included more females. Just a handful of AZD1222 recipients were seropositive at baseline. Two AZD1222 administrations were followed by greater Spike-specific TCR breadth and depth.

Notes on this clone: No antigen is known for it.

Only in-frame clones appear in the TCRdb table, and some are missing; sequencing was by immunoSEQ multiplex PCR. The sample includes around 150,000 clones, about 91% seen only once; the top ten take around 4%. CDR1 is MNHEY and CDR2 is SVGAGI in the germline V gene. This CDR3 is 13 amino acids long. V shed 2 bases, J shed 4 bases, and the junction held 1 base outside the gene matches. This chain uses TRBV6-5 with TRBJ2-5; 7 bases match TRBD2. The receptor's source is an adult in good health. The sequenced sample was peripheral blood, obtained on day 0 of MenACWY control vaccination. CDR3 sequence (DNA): TGTGCCAGCAGTTACGGGGGGGTAGAGACCCAGTACTTC. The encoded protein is CASSYGGVETQYF.